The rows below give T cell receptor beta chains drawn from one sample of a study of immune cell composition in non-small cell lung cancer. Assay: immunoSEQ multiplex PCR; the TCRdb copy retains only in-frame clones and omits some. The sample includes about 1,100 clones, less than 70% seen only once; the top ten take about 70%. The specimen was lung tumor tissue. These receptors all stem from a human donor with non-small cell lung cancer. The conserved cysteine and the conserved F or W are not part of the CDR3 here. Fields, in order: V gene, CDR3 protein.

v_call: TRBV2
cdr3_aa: ASSEGVSPGAETQY

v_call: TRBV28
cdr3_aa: ASKFISEQY

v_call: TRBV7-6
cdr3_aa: ASSPLYSGKNEQF

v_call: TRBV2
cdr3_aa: ASKGDRGGTDTQY

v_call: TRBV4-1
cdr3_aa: ASSQGAGLGYNEQF

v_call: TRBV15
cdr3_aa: ATSRGNRGIFQPQH

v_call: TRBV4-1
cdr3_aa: ASSQGGGRYGYT

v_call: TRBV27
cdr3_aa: ASSKGTSGSLGLDEQF

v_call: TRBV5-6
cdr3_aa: ASSLEGLAGGGETQY

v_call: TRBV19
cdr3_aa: ASSIGVTSGGARETQY

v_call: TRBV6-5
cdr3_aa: ASGADSNQPQH

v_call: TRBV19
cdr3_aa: ASTKRLSIPEGYGYT

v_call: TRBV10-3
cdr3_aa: AISGDSGGPTDTQY

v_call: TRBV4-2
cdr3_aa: ASSQGGTGDLYGYT

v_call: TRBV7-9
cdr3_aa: ASSLTGTGGMSSYEQY

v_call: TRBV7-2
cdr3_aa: ASSLEGTGPYEQY

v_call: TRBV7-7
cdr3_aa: ASSLGGVPQSRANVLT

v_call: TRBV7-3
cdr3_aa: ASSLNKGAEAF

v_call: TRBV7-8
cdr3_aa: ASSGQVDTEAF

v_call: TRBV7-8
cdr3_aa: ASSLTSGRAGTYRNEQF

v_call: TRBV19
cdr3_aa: ASSLASDTYYGYT

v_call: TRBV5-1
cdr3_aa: ASSDRLTETQY

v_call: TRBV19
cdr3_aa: ASSILGTRGNTIY

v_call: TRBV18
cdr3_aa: ASSPDRGGNQPQH

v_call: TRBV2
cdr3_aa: ASSEGLAKNIQY

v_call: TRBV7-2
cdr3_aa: ASSFRGRGSYNEQF

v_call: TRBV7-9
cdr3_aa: ASSLDGGRSRNEQY

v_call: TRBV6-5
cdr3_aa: ASSGQGIPGELF

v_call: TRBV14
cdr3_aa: ASSREAGNTEAF

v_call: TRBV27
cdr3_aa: ASSRYNEQF

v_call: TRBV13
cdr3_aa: ASSGRGIYEQY

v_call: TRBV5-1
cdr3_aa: ASSLGSGADTQY

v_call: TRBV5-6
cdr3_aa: ASSLEFSRGQGETGELF

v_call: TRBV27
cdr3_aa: ASSLRAGGPLFEQF

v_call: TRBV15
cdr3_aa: ATSRDEASASQETQY

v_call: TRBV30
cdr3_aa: AWRWRGGADTQY

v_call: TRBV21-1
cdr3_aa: ASSNAVSSNEKLF